The 6 T cell receptor beta chains below were found in one sample sequenced in a study of cytomegalovirus exposure and HLA in healthy donors (dated by TCRdb to the late 2010s). The library was prepared using the immunoSEQ multiplex PCR assay. A mixture of 60 forward primers for TCR Vbeta segments and 13 reverse primers for TCR Jbeta segments was used in the multiplex PCR. TCRdb re-hosts the immuneACCESS table, in-frame sequences only. Its copies lack some clones; in the studies checked, an unresolved V gene accounts for under half of them, and the cause for the rest is not known. Here the sample has under 250,000 clones; around 73% occur a single time. The ten largest clones take up around 3.9% of the sample. The sequenced material came from PBMCs. All receptors come from a male donor in good health and CMV-seronegative.

A single count supports this clone. The chain is built from TRBV5-1 and TRBJ2-7; 8 bases are a match to TRBD2. Per germline, CDR1 SGHRS and CDR2 YFSETQ. The J segment lost 2 bases and the V segment lost 1 base, leaving 2 bases of the junction unmatched. The CDR3 contains 14 residues. The CDR3 protein is CASSLTSGPYEQYF. For the CDR3, the DNA is TGCGCCAGCAGCTTGACTAGCGGTCCCTACGAGCAGTACTTC. The full variable domain, with the rest looked up from reference TRBV5-1 and TRBJ2-7, is KAGVTQTPRYLIKTRGQQVTLSCSPISGHRSVSWYQQTPGQGLQFLFEYFSETQRNKGNFPGRFSGRQFSNSRSEMNVSTLELGDSALYLCASSLTSGPYEQYFGPGTRLTVT.

Only a few counts were recorded for this clone. The chain joins TRBV19 to TRBJ1-1, with 8 bases aligning to TRBD1. With 7 bases clipped from V and 4 bases from J, the junction kept 8 bases outside the gene matches. The CDR3 covers 14 residues. Germline assignment: CDR1 LNHDA and CDR2 SQIVND (reference sequence). CDR3: CASIPTGVITEAFF. For the CDR3, the DNA is TGTGCCAGTATCCCGACAGGGGTTATCACTGAAGCTTTCTTT.

The chain recombines TRBV29-1 with TRBJ2-5; 11 bases are shared with TRBD1. CDR1 and CDR2 from the germline V gene are SQVTM and ANQGSEA. This CDR3 is built from 15 residues. V lost 6 bases and J lost 5; bases outside the gene matches: 11. The chain's CDR3 is CSVKSGTGGRETQYF. CDR3 bases: TGCAGCGTAAAATCCGGGACAGGGGGTCGGGAGACCCAGTACTTC.

The rearrangement joins TRBV19 to TRBJ2-1, with a weak D call TRBD2 (7 bases). V dropped 6 bases and J dropped 1 base, with 16 bases sitting between them. The CDR3 spans 16 residues. Per germline, CDR1 LNHDA and CDR2 SQIVND (reference sequence). The DNA for the CDR3 is TGTGCCAGTAGCTATCTAAGGGGGGGGTCCTACAATGAGCAGTTCTTC. Its translation: CASSYLRGGSYNEQFF.

A single count supports this clone. This chain joins TRBV29-1 and TRBJ2-2, with 14 bases fitting TRBD2. CDR1 is SQVTM, CDR2 ANQGSEA, per germline. The CDR3 spans 16 residues. The trim removed 4 bases at V and 2 bases at J, leaving 3 bases unmatched. CDR3 loop: CSVGGTSGRNTGELFF. The CDR3 region has the DNA TGCAGCGTTGGGGGGACTAGCGGGAGAAACACCGGGGAGCTGTTTTTT.

J is TRBJ2-3 and V is TRBV5-5; D remains ambiguous. CDR3 length: 15 residues. Looked up from germline, CDR1 is SGHKS and CDR2 is YYEKEE (reference sequence). The V end was cut by 1 base, the J end by 3 bases, with 12 bases between. CDR3 in DNA: TGTGCCAGCAGCTTGTCCCCCCCCACTACAGATACGCAGTATTTT. Protein: CASSLSPPTTDTQYF.